The T cell receptor (beta chain) described here comes from a study of blood T cell repertoires in COVID-19. Study-level background: COVID-19 samples from acute and convalescent phases originated in the United States, Italy and Spain.

This CDR3 has 13 amino acids. The V end lost 5 bases, the J end lost 2 bases, and 10 bases lay between the germline ends. Germline loops: CDR1 MNHEY, CDR2 SMNVEV (reference sequence). In the authors' workflow: Reference gene primer amplification gave estimated nucleated cell counts. Assay: immunoSEQ multiplex PCR; the TCRdb copy retains only in-frame clones and omits some. D and trimming come from the DNA, and the V and J calls and clone size come from that table. The sample consists of 180,000 or so clones, about 86% of them appearing once. Seattle participants joined during active infection and were tracked over time.

The V and J genes are TRBV27 and TRBJ2-7, with D uncertain. The TCR originated in a woman in her sixties with COVID-19, enrolled during active disease. The sample consisted of peripheral blood. As DNA, the CDR3 is TGTGCCAGCAGTCCTCAGGTACCCTACGAGCAGTACTTC. Its protein is CASSPQVPYEQYF.